This T cell receptor beta chain emerged from a study of PD-1 blockade in classical Hodgkin lymphoma. Whole-study results and caveats: Complete responders' diversity at baseline resembled that of newly diagnosed patients. There was a significant rise in CD4+ TCR diversity by C4D1, with no such rise for CD8+. Healthy donors reportedly exceeded newly diagnosed patients in baseline TCR diversity.

The table came from immunoSEQ multiplex PCR; TCRdb's copy has only in-frame clones and leaves some out. The data contain roughly 100,000 clones, more than 85% of them seen just once; the ten biggest clones take up under 8.5%. On this clone itself: Its target is unknown.

Exposure to brentuximab vedotin varied, and each patient had relapsed following autologous stem cell transplantation. Germline values: CDR1 SNHLY, CDR2 FYNNEI. CDR3 size: 13 residues. Trimming took off 2 bases at V and 2 bases at J, with 7 bases between the two ends. The chain links TRBV2 to TRBJ2-7; D call uncertain. This sequence was found in a human donor with classical Hodgkin lymphoma. This sample comprised peripheral blood mononuclear cells (PBMCs), obtained before the second cycle of nivolumab. The CDR3: CASSEPEPYEQYF. DNA for the CDR3: TGTGCCAGCAGTGAACCGGAACCCTACGAGCAGTACTTC.